The 15 T cell receptor beta chains reported below all come from one sample, sequenced in a study of T cell repertoires in cytomegalovirus infection. No antigen is known for these receptors. TCRdb re-derived calls from the reads in MiXCR, one entry per CDR3 protein. Of over 100,000 distinct CDR3 sequences listed, under 30% are singletons. Source: CD8+ T cells from cultured PBMCs, taken from culture after CMV antigen stimulation. All receptors come from a human donor in good health (CMV status not recorded). Some clones in this sample may be carry-over from other donors' samples.

This clonotype was picked up a small number of times. V is TRBV19 and J is TRBJ1-6, with D possibly being TRBD1 (5 bases). Trimming removed 6 bases at V and 8 bases at J, with 23 bases between. This CDR3 spans 17 amino acids. Germline V gene sequence: CDR1 LNHDA, CDR2 SQIVND (reference sequence). The CDR3 DNA is TGTGCCAGTAGCTACGCCGTACCGGGACGGGTGTATTCACCCCTCCACTTT. This encodes CASSYAVPGRVYSPLHF.

This clonotype was picked up a small number of times. The chain joins TRBV10-1 to TRBJ1-5; D ambiguous. Trimming took 10 bases from V and 15 from J, leaving 19 bases between them. The CDR3 is 11 residues long. CDR1 is WNHNN and CDR2 is SYGVQD in the germline V gene (reference sequence). CDR3: CAIARLAQAHF. DNA of the CDR3: TGCGCCATCGCACGTCTCGCCCAGGCGCATTTT.

This sequence joins TRBV7-6 and TRBJ2-7; the D gene could be TRBD1 or TRBD2 (5 bases each). Germline CDR1 SGHVS, CDR2 FNYEAQ. The V end was cut by 2 bases, the J end by 0 bases, with 11 bases between. The CDR3 loop spans 15 amino acids. CDR3 amino acids: CASSLRDAPSYEQYF. The CDR3 region has the DNA TGTGCCAGCAGCTTACGGGACGCGCCCTCCTACGAGCAGTACTTC.

This clonotype showed up just a few times. V gene TRBV6-1 combines with J gene TRBJ2-5; possible D gene TRBD1, 6 bases. CDR1 is MNHNS, CDR2 SASEGT, per germline. Between the trimmed V and J ends, which lost 4 bases and 3 bases, there was a span of 12 bases. The CDR3 length is 14 residues. The CDR3 loop reads CASSGWRTEETQYF. The CDR3 nucleotides are TGTGCCAGCAGTGGATGGCGGACAGAAGAGACCCAGTACTTC.

This clonotype has more than one count but fewer than ten. The rearrangement links TRBV5-6 to TRBJ2-5; perhaps TRBD1 as D (6 bases). The V end lost 2 bases, the J end lost 4 bases, and 12 bases lay between the germline ends. The germline gives CDR1 SGHDT, CDR2 YYEEEE. This CDR3 region has 14 residues. CDR3 sequence (DNA): TGTGCCAGCAGCTTAGGTGTACAGGGAGAGACCCAGTACTTC. This gives the protein CASSLGVQGETQYF.

The CDR3 region is CASSISSGGVLEQFF. CDR3 sequence (DNA): TGTGCCAGTAGTATCTCGAGCGGGGGGGTTCTTGAGCAGTTCTTC. J is TRBJ2-1 and V is TRBV19; 10 positions match TRBD2. Per the germline V gene, CDR1 is LNHDA and CDR2 is SQIVND (reference sequence). Trimming cost V 3 bases and J 9 bases; bases outside gene matches: 8. The CDR3 totals 15 residues.

The table lists this clonotype with many counts. The rearrangement joins TRBV7-2 to TRBJ1-2; D might be TRBD1 (5 bases). CDR1 and CDR2 from the germline V gene are SGHTA and FQGNSA. V gave up 7 bases and J gave up 4 bases, with 16 bases separating them. CDR3 length: 14 amino acids. The CDR3 reads CASITDRFPYGYTF. CDR3 nucleotides: TGTGCCAGCATCACAGACAGATTCCCCTATGGCTACACCTTC.

CDR3 sequence (DNA): TGCGCCAGCAGCCTGACAGGGACCACTGAAGCTTTCTTT. Amino acids: CASSLTGTTEAFF. The rearrangement links TRBV4-1 to TRBJ1-1; 7 nucleotides align to TRBD1. This CDR3 comprises 13 residues. V was clipped by 4 bases and J by 4 bases; unmatched bases: 3. Germline CDR1 MGHRA, CDR2 YSYEKL.

J is TRBJ2-2 and V is TRBV5-6; the D is unclear. Looked up from germline, CDR1 is SGHDT and CDR2 is YYEEEE. The CDR3 totals 15 residues. V shed 3 bases and J shed 5 bases, with 14 bases lying between them. The CDR3 loop reads CASSWAAGETGELFF. CDR3 in DNA: TGTGCCAGCAGCTGGGCCGCTGGAGAAACCGGGGAGCTGTTTTTT. The full variable domain, with the rest looked up from reference TRBV5-6 and TRBJ2-2, is DAGVTQSPTHLIKTRGQQVTLRCSPKSGHDTVSWYQQALGQGPQFIFQYYEEEERQRGNFPDRFSGHQFPNYSSELNVNALLLGDSALYLCASSWAAGETGELFFGEGSRLTVL.

The CDR3 region has the DNA TGTGCCAGCAGTGAATGGGCAGGATACACTGAAGCTTTCTTT. Translated, it gives CASSEWAGYTEAFF. V and J are TRBV2 and TRBJ1-1; D gene ambiguous. Germline CDR1 reads SNHLY; CDR2 reads FYNNEI. V was pared by 2 bases and J by 3 bases, with 10 bases between. The CDR3 loop spans 14 amino acids. Full variable domain (missing parts from reference TRBV2 and TRBJ1-1): EPEVTQTPSHQVTQMGQEVILRCVPISNHLYFYWYRQILGQKVEFLVSFYNNEISEKSEIFDDQFSVERPDGSNFTLKIRSTKLEDSAMYFCASSEWAGYTEAFFGQGTRLTVV.

The chain links TRBV7-4 to TRBJ1-2; 7 bases agree with TRBD1. In germline, CDR1 is SGHVT, CDR2 SQSDAQ. The trim removed 7 bases at V and 1 base at J, leaving 18 bases unmatched. This CDR3 spans 18 amino acids. CDR3 amino acids: CASTLRPTGVSLNYGYTF. The CDR3 nucleotides are TGTGCCAGCACCCTCCGCCCAACAGGGGTCTCACTTAACTATGGCTACACCTTC. The full variable domain, its missing parts supplied by reference TRBV7-4 and TRBJ1-2, is GAGVSQSPRYKVAKRGRDVALRCDSISGHVTLYWYRQTLGQGSEVLTYSQSDAQRDKSGRPSGRFSAERPERSVSTLKIQRTEQGDSAVYLCASTLRPTGVSLNYGYTFGSGTRLTVV.

At least ten counts were recorded for this clonotype. V is TRBV27 and J is TRBJ2-5; TRBD2 is a possible D gene (6 bases). The V gene lost 3 bases and the J gene lost 1 base, with 12 bases spanning the gap. This CDR3 region has 15 residues. Germline lookup yields CDR1 MNHEY and CDR2 SMNVEV (reference sequence). The CDR3 nucleotides are TGTGCCAGCAGTTTGGGAGGATATCTCCAAGAGACCCAGTACTTC. Protein product: CASSLGGYLQETQYF.

This clonotype was counted at least ten times. V usage is TRBV2 and J usage is TRBJ2-7; D possibly corresponds to TRBD1 (6 bases). Per the germline V gene, CDR1 is SNHLY and CDR2 is FYNNEI. Deletions cut 5 bases from V and 5 bases from J, with 22 bases between. The CDR3 sequence is 16 residues long. This CDR3 is CASSPEGVTGLNEQYF. In DNA form, the CDR3 reads TGTGCCAGCAGTCCGGAAGGGGTGACAGGTCTTAACGAGCAGTACTTC.

The sample holds a few counts of this clonotype. V and J are TRBV7-9 and TRBJ1-4, with a tentative D call TRBD1 (6 bases). V was pared by 4 bases and J by 8 bases, with 11 bases between. Germline V CDR1 and CDR2: SEHNR, FQNEAQ (reference sequence). CDR3 length: 13 amino acids. The CDR3 here is CASSWGTPEKLFF. CDR3 DNA: TGTGCCAGCAGCTGGGGGACACCAGAAAAACTGTTTTTT.

The rearrangement links TRBV27 to TRBJ2-7, with TRBD1 identical over 9 bases. Unmatched junction bases numbered 5, after V lost 2 bases and J lost 3 bases. Germline values: CDR1 MNHEY, CDR2 SMNVEV (reference sequence). The CDR3 covers 15 residues. The CDR3 sequence: CASSLDSGQGYEQYF. In DNA, the CDR3 is TGTGCCAGCAGTTTAGATTCGGGACAGGGCTACGAGCAGTACTTC.